Below, 7 T cell receptor beta chains from the same sample are listed, as sequenced in a study of cytotoxic CD8 clonotypes in ibrutinib-treated CLL. Using immunoSEQ multiplex PCR, the repertoire was profiled, and TCRdb retains in-frame clones only, with some absent. The data show around 310,000 clones, 80% seen once. Here the sequenced sample was PBMCs, taken before ibrutinib treatment. These receptor sequences come from a human donor with chronic lymphocytic leukemia.

The rearrangement uses TRBV9 and TRBJ2-5; perhaps TRBD2 as D (5 bases). Germline V gives CDR1 SGDLS, CDR2 YYNGEE. The length of the CDR3 is 14 residues. V lost 3 bases, J lost 3 bases, and 12 bases lay in between. This CDR3 is CASSAPVREETQYF. CDR3 nucleotide sequence: TGTGCCAGCAGCGCCCCCGTGCGGGAAGAGACCCAGTACTTC.

This chain links TRBV18 with TRBJ1-3, with a possible D match to TRBD1 (5 bases). Trimming shortened V by 3 bases and J by 0 bases, and 12 bases separated the two germline ends. CDR1 is KGHSH, CDR2 LQKENI, per germline. The CDR3 is 16 amino acids. This chain's CDR3 is CASSPAGKSSGNTIYF. DNA for the CDR3: TGTGCCAGCTCACCGGCAGGGAAGAGCTCTGGAAACACCATATATTTT.

The genes are TRBV5-1 and TRBJ2-1, with TRBD2 matching over 8 bases. This CDR3 has 16 amino acids. V gave up 4 bases and J gave up 8 bases; unmatched junction bases: 14. Germline CDR1 and CDR2: SGHRS and YFSETQ. CDR3 sequence reads: CASSGLTAGGGDEQFF. CDR3 in DNA: TGCGCCAGCAGCGGGCTGACGGCGGGAGGTGGTGATGAGCAGTTCTTC.

The chain uses TRBV7-8 and TRBJ2-7, with TRBD2 identical over 7 bases. The trim removed 0 bases at V and 0 bases at J, leaving 5 bases unmatched. Germline V CDR1 and CDR2: SGHVS, FQNEAQ. There are 16 residues in the CDR3. The chain's CDR3 is CASSLALAGDSYEQYF. The CDR3 nucleotides are TGTGCCAGCAGCTTAGCGCTTGCGGGAGACTCCTACGAGCAGTACTTC.

The chain recombines TRBV15 with TRBJ2-2; perhaps TRBD2 as D (6 bases). Trimming took 1 base from V and 4 from J, leaving 16 bases between them. The CDR3 is 17 amino acids. The germline V gene has CDR1 LNHNV and CDR2 YYDKDF (reference sequence). In DNA form, the CDR3 reads TGTGCCACCAGCAGAGCGCGTGGGGGAGGACTCACCGGGGAGCTGTTTTTT. Its translation: CATSRARGGGLTGELFF. The full variable domain, with the rest looked up from reference TRBV15 and TRBJ2-2, is DAMVIQNPRYQVTQFGKPVTLSCSQTLNHNVMYWYQQKSSQAPKLLFHYYDKDFNNEADTPDNFQSRRPNTSFCFLDIRSPGLGDTAMYLCATSRARGGGLTGELFFGEGSRLTVL.

The rearrangement joins TRBV7-2 to TRBJ1-4; TRBD1 is a possible D gene (6 bases). Germline CDR1 is SGHTA and CDR2 is FQGNSA. The CDR3 has 14 residues. Trimming cost V 3 bases and J 7 bases, with 12 bases left between them. The CDR3 loop reads CASSFTGMGEKLFF. DNA for the CDR3: TGTGCCAGCAGCTTTACAGGGATGGGTGAAAAACTGTTTTTT.

The CDR3, as DNA: TGCGCCAGCAGGCCGAGGGGGCGCGATGAAAAACTGTTTTTT. Its translation: CASRPRGRDEKLFF. The rearrangement links TRBV4-3 to TRBJ1-4, with TRBD1 matching over 7 bases. This CDR3 is 14 amino acids long. V gave up 6 bases and J gave up 6 bases; unmatched junction bases: 7. Germline lookup yields CDR1 LGHNA and CDR2 YSLEER.